The entry that follows covers one T cell receptor beta chain sequence. These data are taken from a study of blood T cell repertoires in COVID-19. Study summary: Sources were T cells, B-cell-depleted T cells, or PBMCs; the material itself was cDNA or gDNA.

From germline, CDR1 is LNHNV and CDR2 YYDKDF (reference sequence). Trimming removed 0 bases from V and 5 bases from J, with 13 bases in between. The CDR3 contains 15 residues. Produced via immunoSEQ multiplex PCR; TCRdb's table is partial and in-frame only. The repertoire holds 71,000 or so clones, with over 70% as singletons. What was sequenced was peripheral blood. The chain is built from TRBV15 and TRBJ2-5; no firm D call. The sequence was obtained from a man aged 50 to 60 with active COVID-19. The CDR3, as DNA: TGTGCCACCAGCAGAGATTCCTGGTTAGAGGAGACCCAGTACTTC. Protein product: CATSRDSWLEETQYF. The full variable domain, rest sourced from reference TRBV15 and TRBJ2-5, is DAMVIQNPRYQVTQFGKPVTLSCSQTLNHNVMYWYQQKSSQAPKLLFHYYDKDFNNEADTPDNFQSRRPNTSFCFLDIRSPGLGDTAMYLCATSRDSWLEETQYFGPGTRLLVL.